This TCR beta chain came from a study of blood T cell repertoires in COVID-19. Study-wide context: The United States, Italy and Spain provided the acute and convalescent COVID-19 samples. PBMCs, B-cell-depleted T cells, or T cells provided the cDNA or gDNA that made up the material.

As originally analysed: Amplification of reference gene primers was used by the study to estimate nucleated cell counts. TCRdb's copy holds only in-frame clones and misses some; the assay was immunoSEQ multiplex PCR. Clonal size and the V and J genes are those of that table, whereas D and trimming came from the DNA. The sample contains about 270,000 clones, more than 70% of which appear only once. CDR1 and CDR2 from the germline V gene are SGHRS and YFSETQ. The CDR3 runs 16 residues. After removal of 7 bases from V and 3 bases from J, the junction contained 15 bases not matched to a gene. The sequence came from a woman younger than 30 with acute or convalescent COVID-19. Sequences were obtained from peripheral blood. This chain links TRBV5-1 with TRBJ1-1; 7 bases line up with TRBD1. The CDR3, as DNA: TGCGCCAGCCGACCGGGACAGACTAAGGTCTACACTGAAGCTTTCTTT. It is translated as CASRPGQTKVYTEAFF.